This TCR beta chain was identified in a study of cytomegalovirus exposure and HLA in healthy donors. Primers included in the PCR were 60 Vbeta and 13 Jbeta primers. The assay was immunoSEQ multiplex PCR, and TCRdb's table has in-frame clones only and misses some. The sample has about 76,000 clones; approximately 79% are singletons. This CDR3 has 11 amino acids. Per the germline V gene, CDR1 is DFQATT and CDR2 is SNEGSKA (reference sequence). V lost 5 bases and J lost 7; bases outside the gene matches: 1. Findings of the study overall: The later analysis indicated that the majority of CMV-associated TCR beta chains appeared HLA-restricted. A link between a missense DCLRE1C variant and TCR beta V- and J-gene trimming emerged from a later analysis. Information on immune exposure was restricted to one variable (CMV serostatus). The study flagged 150 to 200 TCR beta chains as cytomegalovirus-associated.

In its sample, this clone was seen once. What it binds is unknown. The source of this sequence is a young man in good health and CMV-seronegative. This chain uses TRBV20-1 with TRBJ2-2, with 7 bases aligning to TRBD2. Sequenced material: PBMCs. The CDR3 coding sequence is TGCAGTGCTGGGGGGGGCGGGGAGCTGTTTTTT. Amino acids: CSAGGGGELFF.